This paragraph covers one T cell receptor (beta chain) sequence. The data derive from a study of T cell responses to AZD1222 COVID-19 vaccine. Sequenced by immunoSEQ multiplex PCR; TCRdb stores in-frame clones only, minus some. The repertoire consists of over 95,000 clones, with roughly nine tenths occurring once and the leading ten covering approximately 4.8%. CDR1 GTSNPN and CDR2 SVGIG come from the germline V gene (reference sequence). J lost 2 bases, V lost 2 bases, and 4 bases had no gene match. CDR3 length: 14 residues. The sequenced sample was peripheral blood, obtained on day 0 of AZD1222 vaccination. The chain recombines TRBV30 with TRBJ2-5; the match to TRBD1 covers 8 bases. This sequence originates from an adult in good health. CDR3 in amino acids: CAWSRTGLQETQYF. CDR3 DNA sequence: TGTGCCTGGAGTAGGACAGGGCTGCAAGAGACCCAGTACTTC.